This T cell receptor beta chain was profiled in a study of T cell responses to AZD1222 COVID-19 vaccine. TCRdb's copy holds only in-frame clones and misses some; the assay was immunoSEQ multiplex PCR. This sample yields tens of thousands of clones, of which roughly nine tenths are seen a single time; about 3% belongs to the top ten. CDR3 length equals 15 residues. Germline V gene lookup returns CDR1 MNHEY and CDR2 SMNVEV (reference sequence). Trimming pared 3 bases from V and 5 bases from J, leaving 14 bases between. The sequence came from an adult in good health. The source material was peripheral blood, sampled on day 0 of AZD1222 vaccination. This chain joins TRBV27 and TRBJ1-5; D is perhaps TRBD1 (5 bases). The CDR3 DNA reads as TGTGCCAGCAGTTTGCGGCGGGGGTTGGATCAGCCCCAGCATTTT. It specifies CASSLRRGLDQPQHF.